This T cell receptor (beta chain) was sequenced for a study of shared clonotypes between healthy human individuals. Profiled with immunoSEQ multiplex PCR; TCRdb holds only in-frame clones, not every one. This table has some 530,000 clones, approximately 78% appearing once. This CDR3 comprises 15 residues. The germline gives CDR1 SGHAT, CDR2 FQDESV (reference sequence). Trimming removed 5 bases from V and 0 bases from J; junction bases left unmatched: 3. The specimen was PBMCs. The chain uses TRBV11-1 and TRBJ2-4; 8 nucleotides line up with TRBD1. This receptor was taken from a woman aged 40 to 55 in good health. Some clones in this sample may be carry-over from other donors' samples. CDR3 amino acids: CASSHTGGAKNIQYF. CDR3 DNA: TGTGCCAGCAGCCACACAGGGGGAGCCAAAAACATTCAGTACTTC.